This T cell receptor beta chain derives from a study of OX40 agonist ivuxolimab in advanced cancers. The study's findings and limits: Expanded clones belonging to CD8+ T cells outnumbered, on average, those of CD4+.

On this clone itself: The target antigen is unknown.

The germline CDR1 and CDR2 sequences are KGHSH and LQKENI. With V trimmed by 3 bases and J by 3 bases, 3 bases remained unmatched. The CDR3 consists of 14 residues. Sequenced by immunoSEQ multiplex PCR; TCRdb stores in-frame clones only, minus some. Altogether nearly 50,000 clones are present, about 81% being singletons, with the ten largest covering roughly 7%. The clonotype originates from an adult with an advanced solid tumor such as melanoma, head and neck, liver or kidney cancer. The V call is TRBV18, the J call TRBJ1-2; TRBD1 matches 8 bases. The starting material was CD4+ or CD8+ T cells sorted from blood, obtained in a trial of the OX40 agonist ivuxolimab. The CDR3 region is CASSPGQDYYGYTF. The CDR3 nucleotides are TGTGCCAGCTCACCGGGACAGGATTACTATGGCTACACCTTC.